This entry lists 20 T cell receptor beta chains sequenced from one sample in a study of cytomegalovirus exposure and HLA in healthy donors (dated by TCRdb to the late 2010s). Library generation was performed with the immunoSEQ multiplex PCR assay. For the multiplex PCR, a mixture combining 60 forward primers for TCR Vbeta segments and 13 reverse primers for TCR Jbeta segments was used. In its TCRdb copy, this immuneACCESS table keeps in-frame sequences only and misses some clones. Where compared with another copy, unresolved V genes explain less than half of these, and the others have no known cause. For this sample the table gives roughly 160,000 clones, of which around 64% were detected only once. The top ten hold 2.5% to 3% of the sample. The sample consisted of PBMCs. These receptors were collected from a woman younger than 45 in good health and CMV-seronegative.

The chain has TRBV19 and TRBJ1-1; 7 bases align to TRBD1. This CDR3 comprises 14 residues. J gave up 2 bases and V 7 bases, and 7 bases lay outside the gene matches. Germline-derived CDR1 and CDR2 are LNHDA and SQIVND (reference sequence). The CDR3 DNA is TGTGCCAGTAAGTGGGACAGTACCAACACTGAAGCTTTCTTT. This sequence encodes CASKWDSTNTEAFF.

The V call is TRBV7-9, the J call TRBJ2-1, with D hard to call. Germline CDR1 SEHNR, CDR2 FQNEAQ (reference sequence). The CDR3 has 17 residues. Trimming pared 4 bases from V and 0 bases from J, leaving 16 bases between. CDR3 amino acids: CASSYAHLTSSYNEQFF. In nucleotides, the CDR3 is TGTGCCAGCAGCTACGCCCATCTGACAAGCTCCTACAATGAGCAGTTCTTC.

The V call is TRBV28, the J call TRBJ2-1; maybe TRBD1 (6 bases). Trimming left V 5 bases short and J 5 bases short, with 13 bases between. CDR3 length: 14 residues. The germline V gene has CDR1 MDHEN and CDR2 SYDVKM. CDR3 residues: CASSPQQGHNEQFF. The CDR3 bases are TGTGCCAGCAGTCCTCAACAGGGCCACAATGAGCAGTTCTTC.

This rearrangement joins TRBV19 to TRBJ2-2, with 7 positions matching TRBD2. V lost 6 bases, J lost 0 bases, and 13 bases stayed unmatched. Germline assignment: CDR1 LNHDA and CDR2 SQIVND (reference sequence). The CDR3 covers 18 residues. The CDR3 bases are TGTGCCAGTAGCATTCGAACTAGCGCGACTTCGAACACCGGGGAGCTGTTTTTT. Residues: CASSIRTSATSNTGELFF.

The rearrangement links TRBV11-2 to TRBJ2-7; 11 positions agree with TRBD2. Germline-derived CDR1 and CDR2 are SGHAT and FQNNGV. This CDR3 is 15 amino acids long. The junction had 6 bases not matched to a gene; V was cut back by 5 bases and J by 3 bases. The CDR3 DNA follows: TGTGCCAGCAGCATAGGGACTAGCGGCAACTACGAGCAGTACTTC. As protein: CASSIGTSGNYEQYF.

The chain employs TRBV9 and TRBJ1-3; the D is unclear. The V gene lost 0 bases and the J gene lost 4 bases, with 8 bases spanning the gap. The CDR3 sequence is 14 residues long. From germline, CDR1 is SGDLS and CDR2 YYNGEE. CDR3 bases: TGTGCCAGCAGCGTAGGAGGGTACGGAAACACCATATATTTT. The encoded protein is CASSVGGYGNTIYF.

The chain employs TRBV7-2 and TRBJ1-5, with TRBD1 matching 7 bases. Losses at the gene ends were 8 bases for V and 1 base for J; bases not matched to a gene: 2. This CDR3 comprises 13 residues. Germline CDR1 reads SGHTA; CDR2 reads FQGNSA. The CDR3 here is CASGDSSNQPQHF. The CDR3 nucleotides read TGTGCCAGCGGGGACAGCAGCAATCAGCCCCAGCATTTT.

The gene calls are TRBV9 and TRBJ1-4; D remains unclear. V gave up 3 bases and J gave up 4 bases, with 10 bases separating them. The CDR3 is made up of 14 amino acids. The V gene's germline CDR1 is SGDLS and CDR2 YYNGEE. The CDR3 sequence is CASSEQGDNEKLFF. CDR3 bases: TGTGCCAGCAGCGAGCAAGGAGATAATGAAAAACTGTTTTTT.

The DNA of the CDR3 is TGTGCCAGCAGCTTAGACAGGGCCTACGAGCAGTACTTC. It is translated as CASSLDRAYEQYF. The chain has TRBV7-6 and TRBJ2-7; D is perhaps TRBD1 (6 bases). This CDR3 comprises 13 residues. From germline, CDR1 is SGHVS and CDR2 FNYEAQ. V shed 1 base and J shed 2 bases, with 6 bases lying between them. The entire variable domain, with the rest obtained from reference TRBV7-6 and TRBJ2-7, is as follows: GAGVSQSPRYKVTKRGQDVALRCDPISGHVSLYWYRQALGQGPEFLTYFNYEAQQDKSGLPNDRFSAERPEGSISTLTIQRTEQRDSAMYRCASSLDRAYEQYFGPGTRLTVT.

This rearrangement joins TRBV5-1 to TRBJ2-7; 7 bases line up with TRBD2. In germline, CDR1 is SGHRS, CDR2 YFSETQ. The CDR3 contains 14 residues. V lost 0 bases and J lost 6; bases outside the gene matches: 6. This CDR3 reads CASSLEGRAGEQYF. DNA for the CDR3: TGCGCCAGCAGCTTGGAAGGGAGGGCTGGCGAGCAGTACTTC.

The CDR3 sequence is CASSLGGSGNYGYTF. The CDR3 DNA follows: TGTGCCAGCAGCTTAGGAGGGTCCGGGAACTATGGCTACACCTTC. V and J are TRBV7-3 and TRBJ1-2; no firm D call. From germline, CDR1 is SGHTA and CDR2 FQGTGA. Trimming left V 2 bases short and J 2 bases short, with 12 bases between. CDR3 size: 15 residues.

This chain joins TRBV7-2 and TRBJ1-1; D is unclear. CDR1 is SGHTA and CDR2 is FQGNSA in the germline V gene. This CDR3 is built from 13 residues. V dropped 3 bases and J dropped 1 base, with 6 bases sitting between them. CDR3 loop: CASSFLSNTEAFF. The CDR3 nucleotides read TGTGCCAGCAGCTTTCTCTCGAACACTGAAGCTTTCTTT.

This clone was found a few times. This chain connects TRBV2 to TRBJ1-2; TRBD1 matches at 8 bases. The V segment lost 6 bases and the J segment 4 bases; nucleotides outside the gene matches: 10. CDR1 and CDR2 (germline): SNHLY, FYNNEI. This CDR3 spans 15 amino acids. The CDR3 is CASRRGTGAFYGYTF. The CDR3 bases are TGTGCCAGCAGGAGAGGGACAGGCGCCTTCTATGGCTACACCTTC.

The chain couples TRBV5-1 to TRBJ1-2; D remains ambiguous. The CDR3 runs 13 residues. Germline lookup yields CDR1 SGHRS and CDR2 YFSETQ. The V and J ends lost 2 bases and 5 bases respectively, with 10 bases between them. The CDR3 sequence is CASSFEVPYGYTF. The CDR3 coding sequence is TGCGCCAGCAGCTTTGAGGTCCCTTATGGCTACACCTTC.

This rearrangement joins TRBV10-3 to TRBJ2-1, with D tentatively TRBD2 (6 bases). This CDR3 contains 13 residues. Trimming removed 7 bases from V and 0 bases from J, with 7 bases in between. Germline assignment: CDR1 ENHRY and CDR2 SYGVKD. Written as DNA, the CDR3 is TGTGCCATCACGCGGGACTCCTACAATGAGCAGTTCTTC. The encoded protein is CAITRDSYNEQFF.

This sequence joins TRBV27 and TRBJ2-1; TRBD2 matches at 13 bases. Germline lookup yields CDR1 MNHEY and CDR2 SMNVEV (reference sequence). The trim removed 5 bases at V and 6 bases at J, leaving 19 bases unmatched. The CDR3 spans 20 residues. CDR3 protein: CASSPYTSGRAVGRRNEQFF. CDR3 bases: TGTGCCAGCAGTCCCTATACTAGCGGGAGGGCCGTCGGCCGCCGCAATGAGCAGTTCTTC.

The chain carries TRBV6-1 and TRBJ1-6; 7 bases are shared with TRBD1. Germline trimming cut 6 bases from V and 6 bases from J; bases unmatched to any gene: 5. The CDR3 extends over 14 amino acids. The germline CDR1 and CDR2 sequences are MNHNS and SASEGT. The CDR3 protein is CASRNGQVNSPLHF. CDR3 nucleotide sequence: TGTGCCAGCAGGAACGGACAGGTTAATTCACCCCTCCACTTT.

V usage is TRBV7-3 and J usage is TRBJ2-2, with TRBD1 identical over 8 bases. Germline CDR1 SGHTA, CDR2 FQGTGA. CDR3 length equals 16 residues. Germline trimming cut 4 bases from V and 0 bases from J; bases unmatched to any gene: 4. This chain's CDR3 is CASSYTGGPNTGELFF. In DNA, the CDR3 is TGTGCCAGCAGCTATACAGGGGGTCCGAACACCGGGGAGCTGTTTTTT.

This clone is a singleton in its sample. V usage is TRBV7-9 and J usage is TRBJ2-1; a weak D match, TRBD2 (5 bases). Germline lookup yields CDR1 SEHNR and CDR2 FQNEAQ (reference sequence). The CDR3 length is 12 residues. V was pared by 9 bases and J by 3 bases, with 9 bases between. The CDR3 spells CASRTYYNEQFF. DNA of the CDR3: TGTGCCAGTAGGACTTACTACAATGAGCAGTTCTTC.

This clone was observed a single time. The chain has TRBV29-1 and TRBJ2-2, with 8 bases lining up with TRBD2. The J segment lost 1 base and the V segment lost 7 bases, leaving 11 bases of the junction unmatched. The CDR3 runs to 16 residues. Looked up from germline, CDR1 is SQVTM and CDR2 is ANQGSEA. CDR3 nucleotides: TGCAGCGCCGTGGGAACGGGAGGGTGGAACACCGGGGAGCTGTTTTTT. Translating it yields CSAVGTGGWNTGELFF.